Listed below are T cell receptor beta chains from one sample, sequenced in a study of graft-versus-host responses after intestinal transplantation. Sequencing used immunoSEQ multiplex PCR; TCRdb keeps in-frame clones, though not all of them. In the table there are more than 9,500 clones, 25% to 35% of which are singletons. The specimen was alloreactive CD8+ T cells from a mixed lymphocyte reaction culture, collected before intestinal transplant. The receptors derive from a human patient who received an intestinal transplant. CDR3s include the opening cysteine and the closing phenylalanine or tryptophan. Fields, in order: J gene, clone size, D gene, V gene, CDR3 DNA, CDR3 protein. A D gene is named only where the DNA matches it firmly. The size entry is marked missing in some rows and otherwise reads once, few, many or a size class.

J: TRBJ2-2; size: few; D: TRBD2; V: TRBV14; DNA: TGTGCCAGCAGCCCGGGACTAGCGTACACCGGGGAGCTGTTTTTT; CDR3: CASSPGLAYTGELFF
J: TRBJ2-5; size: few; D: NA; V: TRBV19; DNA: TGTGCCAGTAGTACTGACACACAAGAGACCCAGTACTTC; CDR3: CASSTDTQETQYF
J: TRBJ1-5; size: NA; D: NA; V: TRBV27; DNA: TGTGCCAGCAGGGCTTTCAATCAGCCCCAGCATTTT; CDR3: CASRAFNQPQHF
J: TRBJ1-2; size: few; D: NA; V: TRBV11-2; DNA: TGTGCCAGCAGCCAAACAGACCTCTACACCTTC; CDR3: CASSQTDLYTF
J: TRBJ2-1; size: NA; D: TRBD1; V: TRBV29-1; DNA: TGCAGCGTACTGACAGGGGTCGGCAATGGGGAGCAGTTCTTC; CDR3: CSVLTGVGNGEQFF
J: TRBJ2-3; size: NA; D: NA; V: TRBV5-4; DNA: TGTGCCAGCAGCTGGCAGGGAGATACGCAGTATTTT; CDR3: CASSWQGDTQYF
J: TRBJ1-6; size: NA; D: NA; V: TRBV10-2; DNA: TGCGCCAGCAGTGAAGGAGATTCGTCAAGCTCCTATAATTCACCCCTCCACTTT; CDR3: CASSEGDSSSSYNSPLHF
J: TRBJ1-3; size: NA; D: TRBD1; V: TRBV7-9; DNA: TGTGCCAGCAGCTGGGTAACTGGACAGGGTGAGGACACCATATATTTT; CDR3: CASSWVTGQGEDTIYF
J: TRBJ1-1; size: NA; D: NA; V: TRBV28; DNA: TGTGCCAGCAGCCCCGTTCGGAACACTGAAGCTTTCTTT; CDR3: CASSPVRNTEAFF
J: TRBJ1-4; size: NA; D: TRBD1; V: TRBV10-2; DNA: TGCGCCAGCAGCCTGGACAGGGGGGCAACTAATGAAAAACTGTTTTTT; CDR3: CASSLDRGATNEKLFF
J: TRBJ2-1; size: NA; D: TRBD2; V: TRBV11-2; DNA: TGTGCCAGCAGCTTAGGGGCGGGGGAAATATCGTTTGAGCAGTTCTTC; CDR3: CASSLGAGEISFEQFF
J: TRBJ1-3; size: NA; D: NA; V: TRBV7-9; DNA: TGTGCCAGCAGCCCTCTCTTAAACACCATATATTTT; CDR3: CASSPLLNTIYF
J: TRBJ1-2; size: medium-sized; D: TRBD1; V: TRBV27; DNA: TGTGCCAGCGGCAGGGGGGCTCTCGGTGGCTACACCTTC; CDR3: CASGRGALGGYTF
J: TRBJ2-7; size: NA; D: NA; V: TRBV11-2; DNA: TGTGCCAGCAGCGCGATCGTCTACGAGCAGTACTTC; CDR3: CASSAIVYEQYF
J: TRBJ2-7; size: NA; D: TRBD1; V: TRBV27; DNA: TGTGCCAGCAGTTACTGGCCAGGGGGCATGAACGAGCAGTACTTC; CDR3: CASSYWPGGMNEQYF
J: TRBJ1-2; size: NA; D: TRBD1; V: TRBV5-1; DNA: TGCGCCAGCAGCTTGGTCGGGACAGGGAATGGCTACACCTTC; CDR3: CASSLVGTGNGYTF
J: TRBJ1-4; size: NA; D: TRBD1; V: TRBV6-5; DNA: TGTGCCAGCAGAAACTACAGGGGGAAGGATGAAAAACTGTTTTTT; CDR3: CASRNYRGKDEKLFF
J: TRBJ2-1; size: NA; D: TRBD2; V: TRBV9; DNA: TGTGCCAGCAGCGCCCCTAGCGGGGGCCCCGCCTACAATGAGCAGTTCTTC; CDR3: CASSAPSGGPAYNEQFF
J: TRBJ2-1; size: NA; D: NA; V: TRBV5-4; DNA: TGTGCCAGCAGCTTGTCGGGGTTTGAGCAGTTCTTC; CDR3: CASSLSGFEQFF
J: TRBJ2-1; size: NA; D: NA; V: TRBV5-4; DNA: TGTGCCAGCAGCCCCCCTAGTATCTACAATGAGCAGTTCTTC; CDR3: CASSPPSIYNEQFF
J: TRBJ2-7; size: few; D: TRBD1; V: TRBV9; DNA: TGTGCCAGCAGCGTAACAGGGGCCCCATACGAGCAGTACTTC; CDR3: CASSVTGAPYEQYF
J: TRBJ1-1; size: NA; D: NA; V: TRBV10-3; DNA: TGTGCCATCAGTGAGGGACGGGGTGGGGACACTGAAGCTTTCTTT; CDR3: CAISEGRGGDTEAFF
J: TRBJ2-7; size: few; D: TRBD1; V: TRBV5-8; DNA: TGTGCCAGCAGCCCCTCGGGACAGGGTCCCTACGAGCAGTACTTC; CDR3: CASSPSGQGPYEQYF
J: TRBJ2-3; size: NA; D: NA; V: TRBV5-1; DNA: TGCGCCAGCAGCTTTAAACAGAGTAGCACAGATACGCAGTATTTT; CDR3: CASSFKQSSTDTQYF
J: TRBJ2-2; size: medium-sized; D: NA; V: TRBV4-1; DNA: TGCGCCAGCAGCCACACTAGCACCGGGGAGCTGTTTTTT; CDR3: CASSHTSTGELFF
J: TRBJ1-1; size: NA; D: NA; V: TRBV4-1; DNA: TGCGCCAGCAGCCAAACACAGGGGAACACTGAAGCTTTCTTT; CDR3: CASSQTQGNTEAFF
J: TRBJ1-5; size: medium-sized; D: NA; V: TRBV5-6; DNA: TGTGCCAGCAGCTTGGCCGGAGGGCAGGAGAGTCAGCCCCAGCATTTT; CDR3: CASSLAGGQESQPQHF
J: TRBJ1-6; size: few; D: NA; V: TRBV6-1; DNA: TGTGCCAGCAGTTCGGGCAGGGCTAATTCACCCCTCCACTTT; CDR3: CASSSGRANSPLHF
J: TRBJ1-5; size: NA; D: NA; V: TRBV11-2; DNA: TGTGCCAGCAGCTTCGACACCAATCAGCCCCAGCATTTT; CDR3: CASSFDTNQPQHF
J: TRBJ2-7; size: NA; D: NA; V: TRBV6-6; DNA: TGTGCCAGCAGTTACGGAGGGGTTCCGTACGAGCAGTACTTC; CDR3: CASSYGGVPYEQYF
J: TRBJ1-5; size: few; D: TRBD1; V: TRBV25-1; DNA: TGTGCCAGCAGTGATGGCCAGGGGGCGAATCAGCCCCAGCATTTT; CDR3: CASSDGQGANQPQHF
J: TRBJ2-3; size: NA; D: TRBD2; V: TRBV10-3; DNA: TGTGCCATAAGCGGGGCTAGCACAGATACGCAGTATTTT; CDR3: CAISGASTDTQYF
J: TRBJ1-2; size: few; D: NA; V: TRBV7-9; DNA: TGTGCCAGCAGCTTGGGGGGGTATGGCTACACCTTC; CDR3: CASSLGGYGYTF
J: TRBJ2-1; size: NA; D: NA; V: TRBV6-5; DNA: TGTGCCAGCAGTATTACCGGGGCCTACAATGAGCAGTTCTTC; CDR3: CASSITGAYNEQFF
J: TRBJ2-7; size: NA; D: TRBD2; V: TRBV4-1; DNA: TGCGCCAGCAGCCAAGTGGGGACTAGCGGCGAGCAGTACTTC; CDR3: CASSQVGTSGEQYF
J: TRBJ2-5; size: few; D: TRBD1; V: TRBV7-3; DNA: TGTGCCAGCAGCTTAAACAGGGGGGAGACCCAGTACTTC; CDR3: CASSLNRGETQYF
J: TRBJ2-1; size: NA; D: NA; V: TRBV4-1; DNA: TGCGCCAGCAGCCAAGTATTTTCCAATGAGCAGTTCTTC; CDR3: CASSQVFSNEQFF
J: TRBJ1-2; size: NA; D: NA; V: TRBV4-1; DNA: TGCGCCAGCAGCCAGCCGGGTTTGAGTGGCTACACCTTC; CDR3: CASSQPGLSGYTF
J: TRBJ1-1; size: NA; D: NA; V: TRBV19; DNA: TGTGCCAGTAGTATTAGCGGTTACATGAACACTGAAGCTTTCTTT; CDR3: CASSISGYMNTEAFF
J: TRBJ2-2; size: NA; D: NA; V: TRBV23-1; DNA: TGCGCCAGCAGTCGGACAGACAACACCGGGGAGCTGTTTTTT; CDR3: CASSRTDNTGELFF
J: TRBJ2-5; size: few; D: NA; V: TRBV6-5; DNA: TGTGCCAGCAGCCCAGGGGCGACGAAGACCCAGTACTTC; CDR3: CASSPGATKTQYF
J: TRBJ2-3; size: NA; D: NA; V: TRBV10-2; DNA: TGCGCCAGCAGTGAGTACTTTCTAAACACAGATACGCAGTATTTT; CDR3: CASSEYFLNTDTQYF
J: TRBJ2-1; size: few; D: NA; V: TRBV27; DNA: TGTGCCAGCAGTTCCCGGGATGAGCAGTTCTTC; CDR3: CASSSRDEQFF
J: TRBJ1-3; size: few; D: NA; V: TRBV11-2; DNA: TGTGCCAGCAGCTTTCCCAGGGGTAATGTTAACACCATATATTTT; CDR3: CASSFPRGNVNTIYF
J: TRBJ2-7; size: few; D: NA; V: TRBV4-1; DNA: TGCGCCAGCAGCTCCCTTTCCTACGAGCAGTACTTC; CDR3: CASSSLSYEQYF
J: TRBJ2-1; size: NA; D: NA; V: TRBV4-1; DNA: TGCGCCAGCAGCCAAGGGAGGAATGAGCAGTTCTTC; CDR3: CASSQGRNEQFF
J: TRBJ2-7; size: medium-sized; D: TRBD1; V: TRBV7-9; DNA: TGTGCCAGCAGCCCTAGGGGACAGTTTAGCGAGCAGTACTTC; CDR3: CASSPRGQFSEQYF
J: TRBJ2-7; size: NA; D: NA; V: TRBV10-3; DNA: TGTGCCATCTTCGCGTCCGGCGAGCAGTACTTC; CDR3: CAIFASGEQYF